The 23 T cell receptor beta chains in this list originate from one sample, sequenced in a study of blood T cell repertoires in COVID-19. Method: immunoSEQ multiplex PCR; TCRdb's copy keeps in-frame clones and lacks some. The sample has nearly 200,000 clones; 84% are singletons. Sequenced: peripheral blood. Receptors were obtained from a woman aged 65 to 85 with active or convalescent COVID-19.

CDR3 DNA: TGTGCCAGCGGGGGGTACAGGGGACGAGATACGCAGTATTTT. Encoded protein: CASGGYRGRDTQYF. The chain joins TRBV28 to TRBJ2-3, with D possibly being TRBD1 (7 bases). Per the germline V gene, CDR1 is MDHEN and CDR2 is SYDVKM. This CDR3 is built from 14 residues. Trimming removed 8 bases at V and 5 bases at J, with 17 bases between.

This chain connects TRBV5-1 to TRBJ2-2, with D possibly matching TRBD2 (6 bases). CDR1 is SGHRS, CDR2 YFSETQ, per germline. The V and J ends lost 4 bases and 5 bases respectively, with 24 bases between them. There are 18 residues in the CDR3. CDR3 bases: TGCGCCAGCAGCCCCCTTATCAGAACCGGGACTGAAACCGGGGAGCTGTTTTTT. Translation: CASSPLIRTGTETGELFF.

The chain recombines TRBV15 with TRBJ2-1; 9 bases are a match to TRBD2. Germline V gives CDR1 LNHNV, CDR2 YYDKDF (reference sequence). CDR3 length: 18 residues. The V segment lost 0 bases and the J segment 9 bases; nucleotides outside the gene matches: 15. Here the CDR3 reads CATSRDLLAGPSGGEQFF. The CDR3, as DNA: TGTGCCACCAGCAGAGATCTCCTAGCGGGACCGTCTGGCGGTGAGCAGTTCTTC. Combining the CDR3 with reference TRBV15 and TRBJ2-1 gives the whole variable domain DAMVIQNPRYQVTQFGKPVTLSCSQTLNHNVMYWYQQKSSQAPKLLFHYYDKDFNNEADTPDNFQSRRPNTSFCFLDIRSPGLGDTAMYLCATSRDLLAGPSGGEQFFGPGTRLTVL.

V gene TRBV10-2 combines with J gene TRBJ1-1; 8 positions match TRBD1. With 10 bases clipped from V and 7 bases from J, the junction kept 8 bases outside the gene matches. CDR1 and CDR2 (germline): WSHSY, SAAADI. CDR3 length: 12 amino acids. The CDR3 sequence is CATRGPNVEAFF. The CDR3 DNA is TGCGCCACCAGGGGGCCTAATGTTGAAGCTTTCTTT.

This clone was detected many times. The rearrangement joins TRBV7-9 to TRBJ1-4; 7 bases fit TRBD1. The CDR3 has 15 amino acids. Looked up from germline, CDR1 is SEHNR and CDR2 is FQNEAQ (reference sequence). J gave up 5 bases and V 1 base, and 4 bases lay outside the gene matches. The DNA of the CDR3 is TGTGCCAGCAGCTTAGGTTACAGGGGAAATGAAAAACTGTTTTTT. Protein: CASSLGYRGNEKLFF.

The rearrangement joins TRBV11-2 to TRBJ1-2; 8 bases match TRBD1. Trimming cost V 5 bases and J 7 bases; bases outside gene matches: 12. The CDR3 length is 15 residues. Germline lookup yields CDR1 SGHAT and CDR2 FQNNGV. CDR3 in DNA: TGTGCCAGCAGCCGGGACAGGCCCACGAGGGGTGGCTACACCTTC. Protein sequence: CASSRDRPTRGGYTF.

V gene TRBV5-1 combines with J gene TRBJ2-1; perhaps TRBD1 as D (5 bases). V dropped 4 bases and J dropped 2 bases, with 13 bases sitting between them. CDR1 SGHRS and CDR2 YFSETQ come from the germline V gene. CDR3 length: 15 amino acids. CDR3 residues: CASSPQGVTYNEQFF. The CDR3 nucleotides read TGCGCCAGCAGCCCCCAAGGGGTGACCTACAATGAGCAGTTCTTC. The variable domain in full, completed from reference TRBV5-1 and TRBJ2-1, reads KAGVTQTPRYLIKTRGQQVTLSCSPISGHRSVSWYQQTPGQGLQFLFEYFSETQRNKGNFPGRFSGRQFSNSRSEMNVSTLELGDSALYLCASSPQGVTYNEQFFGPGTRLTVL.

This chain connects TRBV7-2 to TRBJ2-7; 10 nucleotides match TRBD1. Germline CDR1 SGHTA, CDR2 FQGNSA. With 2 bases clipped from V and 0 bases from J, the junction kept 1 base outside the gene matches. The CDR3 sequence is 15 residues long. This CDR3 is CASSLRTGGSYEQYF. DNA for the CDR3: TGTGCCAGCAGCTTACGGACAGGGGGCTCCTACGAGCAGTACTTC.

V is TRBV2 and J is TRBJ2-5; TRBD2 agrees at 15 bases. With V trimmed by 4 bases and J by 5 bases, 14 bases remained unmatched. CDR3 length: 19 amino acids. The germline V gene encodes CDR1 SNHLY and CDR2 FYNNEI. This CDR3 is CASSGRGLAGGPTKETQYF. The CDR3 region has the DNA TGTGCCAGCAGTGGTCGCGGACTAGCGGGAGGGCCAACGAAGGAGACCCAGTACTTC.

The chain joins TRBV12-5 to TRBJ2-1; D may be TRBD1 (6 bases). The V gene's germline CDR1 is LGHNT and CDR2 FRNRAP. The CDR3 runs 18 residues. Trimming shortened V by 6 bases and J by 2 bases, and 23 bases separated the two germline ends. CDR3 in amino acids: CASGTLGLLGQTYNEQFF. CDR3 bases: TGTGCTAGTGGAACTTTGGGTTTATTAGGACAGACCTACAATGAGCAGTTCTTC.

V and J are TRBV7-9 and TRBJ2-2; TRBD2 matches 10 bases. The CDR3 loop spans 16 amino acids. V lost 5 bases and J lost 3; bases outside the gene matches: 6. Germline assignment: CDR1 SEHNR and CDR2 FQNEAQ (reference sequence). CDR3 DNA: TGTGCCAGCAGCCCAAAGGGACTAGCGTACACCGGGGAGCTGTTTTTT. This codes for CASSPKGLAYTGELFF.

The CDR3 DNA reads TGCGCCAGCAGCTTGGCATGGGACACCTTGATCTATGGCTACACCTTC. This gives the protein CASSLAWDTLIYGYTF. V is TRBV5-1 and J is TRBJ1-2, with a weak D call TRBD1 (6 bases). This CDR3 region has 16 residues. V shed 0 bases and J shed 4 bases, with 16 bases lying between them. Germline V gene sequence: CDR1 SGHRS, CDR2 YFSETQ.

V is TRBV7-2 and J is TRBJ2-1; TRBD2 is a possible D gene (6 bases). The ends were cut back, 6 bases at V and 7 bases at J, with 16 bases in the middle. Germline CDR1 is SGHTA and CDR2 is FQGNSA. The length of the CDR3 is 14 residues. The CDR3 spells CASRGASGWNEQFF. CDR3 sequence (DNA): TGTGCCAGCAGAGGTGCAAGCGGGTGGAATGAGCAGTTCTTC.

The chain employs TRBV10-3 and TRBJ2-1; TRBD2 aligns across 9 bases. Germline CDR1 is ENHRY and CDR2 is SYGVKD. This CDR3 contains 14 residues. The trim removed 10 bases at V and 6 bases at J, leaving 10 bases unmatched. CDR3 sequence reads: CATRGGGVGNEQFF. In nucleotides, the CDR3 is TGTGCCACGCGCGGGGGGGGAGTAGGCAATGAGCAGTTCTTC.

The chain recombines TRBV29-1 with TRBJ2-7; TRBD2 is a possible D gene (5 bases). V shed 7 bases and J shed 1 base, with 17 bases lying between them. The germline V gene has CDR1 SQVTM and CDR2 ANQGSEA. This CDR3 comprises 14 residues. The CDR3 DNA reads TGCAGCGCAACCACAGTGGGGAGATCCTACGAGCAGTACTTC. Residues: CSATTVGRSYEQYF.

This chain uses TRBV19 with TRBJ2-1; TRBD1 aligns across 9 bases. Germline trimming cut 3 bases from V and 4 bases from J; bases unmatched to any gene: 10. The germline V gene has CDR1 LNHDA and CDR2 SQIVND (reference sequence). The CDR3 runs to 17 residues. Here the CDR3 reads CASSISSRDRVYNEQFF. CDR3 nucleotide sequence: TGTGCCAGTAGTATCAGCAGCCGGGACAGGGTTTACAATGAGCAGTTCTTC.

The chain combines TRBV7-3 with TRBJ1-1; D unresolved. The length of the CDR3 is 11 residues. V lost 6 bases and J 11 bases, leaving 13 bases between the germline ends. In germline, CDR1 is SGHTA, CDR2 FQGTGA. In DNA, the CDR3 is TGTGCCAGCAGTAACGGGAAAAGGGCTTTCTTT. Translated: CASSNGKRAFF.

The chain has TRBV7-9 and TRBJ2-7, with TRBD2 matching 9 bases. Per the germline V gene, CDR1 is SEHNR and CDR2 is FQNEAQ (reference sequence). Trimming removed 0 bases from V and 7 bases from J; junction bases left unmatched: 7. This CDR3 comprises 15 residues. This CDR3 reads CASSLASAGGREQYF. CDR3 nucleotides: TGTGCCAGCAGCTTAGCGTCGGCGGGAGGGAGGGAGCAGTACTTC.

The V gene is TRBV6-9, the J gene TRBJ2-7, with 10 bases matching TRBD2. The V and J ends lost 8 bases and 3 bases, in that order; junction bases with no gene match: 10. This CDR3 region has 15 residues. Germline-derived CDR1 and CDR2 are MNHGY and SVAAGI. This CDR3 reads CASGFGASGSYEQYF. The CDR3 DNA reads TGTGCCAGCGGCTTCGGGGCTAGCGGGAGCTACGAGCAGTACTTC.

The chain couples TRBV6-6 to TRBJ2-7; a weak D match, TRBD1 (6 bases). Germline CDR1 reads MNHNY; CDR2 reads SVGAGI (reference sequence). The CDR3 length is 14 residues. V was shortened by 6 bases and J by 7 bases, with 19 bases between the two germline ends. The CDR3 DNA follows: TGTGCCAGCAGAAGAGGGGACATACCACGAGAGCAGTACTTC. Its protein product is CASRRGDIPREQYF.

The chain joins TRBV11-2 to TRBJ2-1, with 7 bases aligning to TRBD2. The CDR3 loop spans 15 amino acids. The J segment lost 6 bases and the V segment lost 3 bases, leaving 8 bases of the junction unmatched. The germline gives CDR1 SGHAT, CDR2 FQNNGV. The CDR3 DNA sequence: TGTGCCAGCAGCTTTATATCCCCTAGCGGCAATGAGCAGTTCTTC. Its translation: CASSFISPSGNEQFF.

The chain employs TRBV5-1 and TRBJ2-3, with 7 bases aligning to TRBD1. The CDR3 sequence is 14 residues long. V shed 4 bases, J shed 3 bases, and the junction held 5 bases outside the gene matches. CDR1 and CDR2 from the germline V gene are SGHRS and YFSETQ. CDR3 nucleotides: TGCGCCAGCAGCAGGACAGGCCCAACAGATACGCAGTATTTT. Translating it yields CASSRTGPTDTQYF. Looking up the rest from reference TRBV5-1 and TRBJ2-3 gives the full variable domain: KAGVTQTPRYLIKTRGQQVTLSCSPISGHRSVSWYQQTPGQGLQFLFEYFSETQRNKGNFPGRFSGRQFSNSRSEMNVSTLELGDSALYLCASSRTGPTDTQYFGPGTRLTVL.

The V call is TRBV28, the J call TRBJ2-1; 10 positions agree with TRBD2. Germline V gene sequence: CDR1 MDHEN, CDR2 SYDVKM. The CDR3 extends over 15 amino acids. The V gene end was trimmed by 6 bases and the J gene end by 0 bases; junction bases not matched to a gene: 2. DNA for the CDR3: TGTGCCAGCAGACCTAGCGGGAGCTCCTACAATGAGCAGTTCTTC. Encoded protein: CASRPSGSSYNEQFF.